A single sample gave rise to the 15 T cell receptor beta chains below, sequenced in a study of cytomegalovirus exposure and HLA in healthy donors. Produced via immunoSEQ multiplex PCR; TCRdb's table is partial and in-frame only. The repertoire has fewer than 400,000 clones, roughly 86% of them found once; the top ten carry approximately 0.96%. The sequenced material came from PBMCs. All receptors come from a young man in good health and CMV-seronegative.

The chain is built from TRBV29-1 and TRBJ1-1, with D hard to call. Germline CDR1 is SQVTM and CDR2 is ANQGSEA. The CDR3 contains 15 residues. Between the trimmed V and J ends, which lost 6 bases and 1 base, there was a span of 18 bases. In nucleotides, the CDR3 is TGCAGCGTACCGAGGTATAGTCGGCCGAACACTGAAGCTTTCTTT. It specifies CSVPRYSRPNTEAFF.

V gene TRBV27 combines with J gene TRBJ1-6; a weak D match, TRBD1 (6 bases). The CDR3 runs 19 residues. Trimming removed 6 bases from V and 5 bases from J, with 26 bases in between. Germline V gene lookup returns CDR1 MNHEY and CDR2 SMNVEV (reference sequence). CDR3 nucleotides: TGTGCCAGCAGCTTACAACCAGGGGCGCAGGGGAAGGATAATTCACCCCTCCACTTT. Amino acids: CASSLQPGAQGKDNSPLHF.

The chain has TRBV27 and TRBJ2-2; D is perhaps TRBD1 (6 bases). The CDR3 covers 14 residues. Germline V gene data show CDR1 as MNHEY and CDR2 as SMNVEV (reference sequence). V was cut by 9 bases and J by 4 bases, with 15 bases left in between. CDR3 in DNA: TGTGCCAGGACGGGACAACATCGCACCGGGGAGCTGTTTTTT. It codes for CARTGQHRTGELFF.

This clone showed up just once. This chain connects TRBV29-1 to TRBJ1-1; tentatively, D is TRBD1 (5 bases). Germline loops: CDR1 SQVTM, CDR2 ANQGSEA. The CDR3 runs 15 residues. Trimming pared 4 bases from V and 0 bases from J, leaving 15 bases between. The CDR3 sequence is CSVGGQGNLNTEAFF. The CDR3 nucleotides are TGCAGCGTTGGTGGGCAGGGAAACTTGAACACTGAAGCTTTCTTT.

V usage is TRBV4-3 and J usage is TRBJ1-2; D unclear. The CDR3 contains 13 residues. The ends were cut back, 2 bases at V and 6 bases at J, with 10 bases in the middle. Germline V gene sequence: CDR1 LGHNA, CDR2 YSLEER. CDR3 loop: CASSQLSLDGYTF. DNA of the CDR3: TGCGCCAGCAGCCAATTGAGTCTGGATGGCTACACCTTC.

The chain has TRBV6-5 and TRBJ2-5; 7 nucleotides align to TRBD1. V was pared by 2 bases and J by 9 bases, with 6 bases of the junction left unmatched. Germline V gene lookup returns CDR1 MNHEY and CDR2 SVGAGI. The CDR3 extends over 13 amino acids. As DNA, the CDR3 is TGTGCCAGCAGTTACGAGACAGGGTGGGCCCAGTACTTC. Its protein is CASSYETGWAQYF.

The V gene is TRBV19, the J gene TRBJ1-5; weak D call: TRBD1 (5 bases). CDR3 length equals 15 residues. V was clipped by 3 bases and J by 1 base, with 10 bases between them. The germline V gene encodes CDR1 LNHDA and CDR2 SQIVND (reference sequence). CDR3 sequence (DNA): TGTGCCAGTAGTATCACCAGGGCCAGCAATCAGCCCCAGCATTTT. Translation: CASSITRASNQPQHF.

V and J are TRBV5-6 and TRBJ2-3; 9 positions match TRBD2. There are 15 residues in the CDR3. In germline, CDR1 is SGHDT, CDR2 YYEEEE. J lost 8 bases, V lost 1 base, and 8 bases had no gene match. The CDR3 coding sequence is TGTGCCAGCAGCTTGACTCGCGGGGGGGCGGGTACGCAGTATTTT. As protein: CASSLTRGGAGTQYF.

V is TRBV4-3 and J is TRBJ2-5; TRBD2 agrees at 9 bases. The CDR3 contains 16 residues. V lost 1 base to trimming and J lost 2 bases; unmatched junction nucleotides: 5. Germline V gene data show CDR1 as LGHNA and CDR2 as YSLEER. The chain's CDR3 is CASSQVILAGQETQYF. CDR3 DNA sequence: TGCGCCAGCAGCCAAGTCATTCTAGCGGGGCAAGAGACCCAGTACTTC.

V is TRBV7-9 and J is TRBJ2-3; 9 bases fit TRBD2. Germline trimming cut 2 bases from V and 4 bases from J; bases unmatched to any gene: 7. Germline-derived CDR1 and CDR2 are SEHNR and FQNEAQ (reference sequence). The CDR3 covers 16 residues. The CDR3 sequence: CASSLIASGAADTQYF. The CDR3 nucleotides are TGTGCCAGCAGCTTAATTGCTAGCGGGGCCGCAGATACGCAGTATTTT.

This clone has just one count. This rearrangement joins TRBV7-2 to TRBJ2-2, with D possibly being TRBD1 (5 bases). Trimming took 4 bases from V and 3 from J, leaving 9 bases between them. There are 14 residues in the CDR3. Germline CDR1 SGHTA, CDR2 FQGNSA. CDR3: CASSSTGYTGELFF. The CDR3 DNA follows: TGTGCCAGCAGCTCTACAGGCTACACCGGGGAGCTGTTTTTT.

V usage is TRBV6-6 and J usage is TRBJ2-7; TRBD1 matches at 9 bases. The junction had 13 bases not matched to a gene; V was cut back by 6 bases and J by 7 bases. The CDR3 spans 15 residues. The germline V gene encodes CDR1 MNHNY and CDR2 SVGAGI (reference sequence). CDR3 residues: CASSAPTGQGGEQYF. In DNA, the CDR3 is TGTGCCAGCAGCGCTCCTACGGGACAGGGAGGTGAGCAGTACTTC.

The V and J genes are TRBV6-6 and TRBJ1-1; tentative D call: TRBD1 (6 bases). V lost 2 bases and J 4 bases, leaving 11 bases between the germline ends. The CDR3 loop spans 14 amino acids. In germline, CDR1 is MNHNY, CDR2 SVGAGI (reference sequence). CDR3 amino acids: CASSYRGAGTEAFF. The CDR3 DNA follows: TGTGCCAGCAGTTACCGGGGGGCGGGCACTGAAGCTTTCTTT.

This clone appeared a single time. J is TRBJ1-3 and V is TRBV6-5, with D possibly being TRBD1 (5 bases). The V end lost 6 bases, the J end lost 2 bases, and 14 bases lay between the germline ends. The CDR3 contains 15 residues. CDR1 is MNHEY, CDR2 SVGAGI, per germline. The CDR3 nucleotides read TGTGCCAGCAGGCGCAACCAGGGTACTGGAAACACCATATATTTT. It translates to CASRRNQGTGNTIYF.

The count of this clone is one. The genes are TRBV11-3 and TRBJ2-1; 8 nucleotides align to TRBD1. Germline V gives CDR1 SGHNT, CDR2 YENEEA. V dropped 5 bases and J dropped 6; count of bases not matched to a gene: 6. The CDR3 is made up of 14 amino acids. The CDR3 coding sequence is TGTGCCAGCAGCCGCAGGACAGGGCTCAATGAGCAGTTCTTC. It translates to CASSRRTGLNEQFF. Full variable domain (outside the CDR3, taken from reference TRBV11-3 and TRBJ2-1): EAGVVQSPRYKIIEKKQPVAFWCNPISGHNTLYWYLQNLGQGPELLIRYENEEAVDDSQLPKDRFSAERLKGVDSTLKIQPAELGDSAVYLCASSRRTGLNEQFFGPGTRLTVL.